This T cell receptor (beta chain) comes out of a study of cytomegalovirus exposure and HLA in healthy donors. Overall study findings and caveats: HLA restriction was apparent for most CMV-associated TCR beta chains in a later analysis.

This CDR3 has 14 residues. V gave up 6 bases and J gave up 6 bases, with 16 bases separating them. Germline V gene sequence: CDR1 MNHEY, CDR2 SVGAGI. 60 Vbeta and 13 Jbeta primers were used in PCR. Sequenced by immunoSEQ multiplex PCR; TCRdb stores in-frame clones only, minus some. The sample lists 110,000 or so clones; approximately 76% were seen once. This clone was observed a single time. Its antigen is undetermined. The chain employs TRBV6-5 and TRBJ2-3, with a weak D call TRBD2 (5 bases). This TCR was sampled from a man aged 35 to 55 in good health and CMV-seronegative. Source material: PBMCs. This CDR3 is CASRSPGFWDTQYF. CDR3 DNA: TGTGCCAGCAGGTCACCGGGATTTTGGGATACGCAGTATTTT.